This T cell receptor (beta chain) was recovered during a study of blood T cell repertoires in COVID-19. Study in general: T cells, B-cell-depleted T cells, or PBMCs supplied cDNA or gDNA.

Enrollment of patients from Seattle took place during active infection, with longitudinal follow-up. In the authors' methods: It was from reference gene primer amplification that nucleated cell counts were estimated. Only in-frame clones appear in the TCRdb table, and some are missing; sequencing was by immunoSEQ multiplex PCR. From that table come the V and J calls and clone size; the DNA was used to work out D and trimming. The sample lists roughly 500,000 clones; roughly nine tenths were seen once. This CDR3 comprises 15 residues. The germline gives CDR1 LNHDA, CDR2 SQIVND (reference sequence). The J segment lost 9 bases and the V segment lost 1 base, leaving 9 bases of the junction unmatched.

The material sequenced was peripheral blood. The receptor was derived from a man younger than 35 with COVID-19, enrolled during active disease. V and J are TRBV19 and TRBJ2-1; the match to TRBD1 covers 7 bases. This CDR3 reads CASSIVQGFRGEQFF. DNA for the CDR3: TGTGCCAGTAGTATAGTACAGGGGTTCCGCGGTGAGCAGTTCTTC.